These T cell receptor beta chains were read from a single sample in a study of blood T cells in healthy people across ages. TCRdb processed the 5' RACE reads anew with MiXCR; each CDR3 protein has one entry. The data show about 1 million distinct CDR3 sequences, under 55% seen once. The specimen was blood. The receptors come from a woman in her sixties or seventies in good health. The CDR3 runs from the conserved cysteine through the conserved F or W. D genes are given only for firm matches. Not all rows give a size; the values are once, few, many and, for expanded clones, a class.

>-|-|TRBV27|TRBJ1-6
CASSFAGYNSPLHF
TGTGCCAGCAGTTTTGCAGGGTACAATTCACCCCTCCACTTT
>few|-|TRBV20-1|TRBJ1-2
CNAGQGSYGYTF
TGCAATGCGGGGCAGGGATCTTATGGCTACACCTTC
>-|-|TRBV6-5|TRBJ2-7
CATGPPSERTQYF
TGTGCCACCGGACCGCCTTCTGAGCGAACGCAGTACTTC
>-|TRBD1|TRBV7-2|TRBJ2-7
CASGFWDRSSYEQYF
TGTGCCAGCGGGTTCTGGGACAGGAGTTCCTACGAGCAGTACTTC
>-|-|TRBV2|TRBJ1-1
CASSDWGGNTEAFF
TGTGCCAGCAGTGACTGGGGCGGGAACACTGAAGCTTTCTTT
>few|TRBD2|TRBV20-1|TRBJ2-1
CSARTSGRSYNEQFF
TGCAGTGCTAGGACTAGCGGGAGGTCTTACAATGAGCAGTTCTTC
>-|-|TRBV4-1|TRBJ2-1
CAGSQAARGHYNEQFF
TGCGCCGGCAGCCAAGCGGCCCGCGGCCACTACAATGAGCAGTTCTTC
>many|-|TRBV10-3|TRBJ2-5
CAISVGRETQYF
TGTGCCATCAGTGTAGGCCGGGAGACCCAGTACTTC
>-|-|TRBV6-1|TRBJ1-2
CASSEVTGNYGYTF
TGTGCCAGCAGTGAAGTTACAGGGAACTATGGCTACACCTTC
>-|TRBD2|TRBV5-8|TRBJ2-3
CASSLRSGMVADTQYF
TGTGCCAGCAGCTTACGTAGCGGGATGGTCGCAGATACGCAGTATTTT
>-|-|TRBV5-1|TRBJ2-1
CASSRLMGLSDEQFF
TGCGCCAGCAGCCGCCTCATGGGTTTGAGCGATGAGCAGTTCTTC
>-|TRBD2|TRBV7-9|TRBJ2-4
CASSEASGRKNIQYF
TGTGCCAGCAGCGAAGCTAGCGGACGCAAAAACATTCAGTACTTC
>-|TRBD2|TRBV20-1|TRBJ2-7
CSASMVAGHEQYF
TGCAGTGCTAGTATGGTAGCGGGACACGAGCAGTACTTC
>-|-|TRBV6-5|TRBJ2-7
CASRRSWTVYEQYF
TGTGCCAGCAGGCGCAGTTGGACAGTCTACGAGCAGTACTTC
>-|-|TRBV30|TRBJ2-7
CAWSHRYEQYF
TGTGCCTGGTCCCACCGGTACGAGCAGTACTTC
>-|-|TRBV18|TRBJ2-7
CASSPPRTSYEQYF
TGTGCCAGCTCACCACCGAGGACAAGCTACGAGCAGTACTTC
>few|TRBD2|TRBV6-2/TRBV6-3|TRBJ2-3
CASSYSSTGRDTQYF
TGTGCCAGCAGTTACTCGAGTACCGGGAGGGATACGCAGTATTTT
>-|-|TRBV19|TRBJ2-7
CASRLTDLYEQYF
TGTGCCAGTAGATTGACAGACTTGTACGAGCAGTACTTC
>-|-|TRBV2|TRBJ1-5
CASSEGLRSQPQHF
TGTGCCAGCAGTGAAGGGTTACGTAGCCAGCCCCAGCATTTT
>-|-|TRBV15|TRBJ2-7
CATSREVRSYEQYF
TGTGCCACCAGCAGGGAGGTCCGTTCCTACGAGCAGTACTTC
>-|-|TRBV6-2/TRBV6-3|TRBJ2-7
CASSERGLAGYEQYF
TGTGCCAGCAGCGAGAGGGGACTGGCTGGGTACGAGCAGTACTTC
>-|-|TRBV29-1|TRBJ2-7
CSVAGGSGTDYYEQYF
TGCAGCGTGGCAGGGGGCAGCGGGACTGACTACTACGAGCAGTACTTC
>-|TRBD1|TRBV10-3|TRBJ2-1
CAISGGRGQGSEQFF
TGTGCCATCAGTGGGGGCCGGGGACAGGGAAGTGAGCAGTTCTTC
>-|TRBD2|TRBV7-8|TRBJ2-7
CASSLVLAGASDEQYF
TGTGCCAGCAGCTTAGTACTAGCGGGAGCGTCAGATGAGCAGTACTTC
>-|-|TRBV30|TRBJ2-5
CACVRDDQETQYF
TGTGCCTGTGTCCGGGACGACCAAGAGACCCAGTACTTC
>many|TRBD2|TRBV20-1|TRBJ2-1
CSASGLAVYNEQFF
TGCAGTGCTAGTGGTCTAGCGGTCTACAATGAGCAGTTCTTC
>few|TRBD2|TRBV20-1|TRBJ2-7
CSALTSGRVYEQYF
TGCAGTGCTTTGACTAGCGGGAGGGTTTACGAGCAGTACTTC
>-|-|TRBV6-5|TRBJ1-6
CASSPQVPNSPLHF
TGTGCCAGCAGTCCACAGGTTCCGAATTCACCCCTCCACTTT
>few|-|TRBV12-5|TRBJ2-3
CASGPPRLFSGDTQYF
TGTGCTAGTGGTCCCCCCCGACTATTTTCCGGGGATACGCAGTATTTT